This entry features one T cell receptor (beta chain) sequence. Its antigen remains undetermined. Base qualities are not at hand, and no much larger clone is one base apart. Interpreted using the paper, the treatment or condition label stands for: about 20 received Ad26.COV2.S at low or high dose, single or two shots; about 5 received placebo; per-sample allocation not given. Repertoires of vaccine and placebo recipients were sequenced from samples collected on day 63 after the first injection. In Cohort 1b, roughly 25 adults aged 18-55 years were enrolled at a single site in Boston, USA, between 29 July and 7 August 2020. Ad26.COV2.S was a replication-incompetent adenovirus type 26 vector that expressed a prefusion-stabilized SARS-CoV-2 spike protein derived from the original Wuhan strain. The immunoSEQ Assay was used to sequence TCRbeta CDR3 regions. After extraction, genomic DNA underwent amplification by bias-controlled multiplex PCR, followed by high-throughput sequencing. As for the authors' bioinformatics: Collapsing and filtering of sequences were performed to quantify the absolute abundance of each unique TCRbeta CDR3 region. T cell fraction was estimated by normalizing TCRbeta template counts to usable DNA, with usable DNA measured through amplification of reference genes found in all nucleated cells. Repertoire TCRs were annotated as SARS-CoV-2-specific by exact matching of V gene, CDR3 amino acid sequence and J gene to a known reactive TCR set. The reference SARS-CoV-2 TCR set came from MIRA and was filtered for enrichment in COVID-19-positive ImmuneCODE repertoires, removing public or cross-reactive TCRs. Drawing on the MIRA antigens, annotated TCRs were analysed further at the level of specific ORF or position within ORF. Depth was the summed frequency of annotated unique rearrangements, while breadth was defined as annotated unique rearrangements over total unique productive rearrangements. Two-sided Wilcoxon rank-sum tests were used to compare TCR breadth between groups. Imported from immuneACCESS, the table was reduced by TCRdb to in-frame sequences with V and J called. These copies leave out some clones; in studies compared against another copy, an unresolved V gene accounts for under half, and the cause of the remainder is not known. V and J calls and clone size are those listed in that table; D and trimming were worked out from the DNA. The sample includes about 350,000 clones, with about 85% observed a single time. The ten most abundant clones make up roughly 3.5% of the sample.

This sample stems from a study of Ad26.COV2.S vaccination and SARS-CoV-2 variants (dated by TCRdb to about 2021). Study-level background: Donors in the vaccine arm were drawn from COV1001, a phase I-IIa trial of Ad26.COV2.S in healthy adults that was multicentre, randomized, double-blind and placebo-controlled. Investigators did not know the trial group allocation while performing experiments and assessing outcomes. Dosing of Ad26.COV2.S was intramuscular, at either 5x10^10 or 1x10^11 viral particles, delivered as one shot or as two shots spaced 56 days apart. Trial participants were randomized into five groups of five: low-dose or high-dose Ad26.COV2.S given once or twice, or placebo on both occasions. The TCR-sequenced set comprised around 30 samples: some 20 Ad26.COV2.S vaccine recipients, 5 placebo recipients and 8 SARS-CoV-2 convalescent individuals. The specificity and breadth of SARS-CoV-2-reactive T cell receptors after Ad26.COV2.S vaccination were assessed by TCRbeta repertoire sequencing. Overall study results and their limits: Non-spike TCR breadth was comparable between vaccine and placebo recipients, consistent with the vaccine containing only spike. The study lacked the statistical power to compare responses across vaccine doses or regimens. Compared with placebo recipients, Ad26.COV2.S recipients showed higher spike-specific TCR breadth (P = 0.0014). After vaccination, spike-specific CD8+ and CD4+ T cell responses were reported to show substantial breadth. It was noted by the authors that total T cell responses may have been underestimated by the TCR breadth and depth analyses.

There are 14 amino acids in the CDR3, from cysteine to phenylalanine inclusive. Only CDR3 DNA remains: 42 bases, in frame from the first base. V lost 4 bases and J lost 2 bases; the stretch between them is 11 bases long. CDR1 SNHLY and CDR2 FYNNEI were looked up in the germline V gene. Here the chain combines TRBV2 and TRBJ2-5; no D gene is confidently identified. The sequence was obtained from a person aged 18-60 years who received the Ad26.COV2.S COVID-19 vaccine or a placebo. The sample here was peripheral blood, taken in a trial of Ad26.COV2.S vaccine versus placebo. The CDR3 region: CASSAATLQETQYF. The nucleotides read TGTGCCAGCAGTGCGGCGACTTTGCAAGAGACCCAGTACTTC.